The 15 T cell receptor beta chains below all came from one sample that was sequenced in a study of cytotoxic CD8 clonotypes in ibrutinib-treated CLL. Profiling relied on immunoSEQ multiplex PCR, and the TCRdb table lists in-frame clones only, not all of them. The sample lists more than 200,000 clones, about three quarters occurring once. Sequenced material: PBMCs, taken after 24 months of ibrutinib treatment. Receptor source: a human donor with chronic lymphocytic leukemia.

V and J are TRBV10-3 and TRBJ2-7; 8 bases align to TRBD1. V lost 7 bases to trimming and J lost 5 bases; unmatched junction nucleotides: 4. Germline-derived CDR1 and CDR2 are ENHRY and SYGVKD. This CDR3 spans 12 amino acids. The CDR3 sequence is CAIKDRGDEQYF. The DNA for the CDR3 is TGTGCCATCAAAGACAGGGGAGACGAGCAGTACTTC.

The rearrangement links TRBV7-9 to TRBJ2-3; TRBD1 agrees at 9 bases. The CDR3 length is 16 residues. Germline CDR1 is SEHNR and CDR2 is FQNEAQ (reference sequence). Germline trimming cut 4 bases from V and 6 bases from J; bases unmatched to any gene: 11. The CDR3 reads CASSSNRQGGMDTQYF. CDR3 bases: TGTGCCAGCAGCTCCAACCGACAGGGGGGGATGGATACGCAGTATTTT.

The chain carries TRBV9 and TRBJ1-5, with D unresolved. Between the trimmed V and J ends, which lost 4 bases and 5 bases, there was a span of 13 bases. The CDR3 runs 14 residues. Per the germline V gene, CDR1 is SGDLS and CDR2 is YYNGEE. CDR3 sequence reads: CASSPGPYHQPQHF. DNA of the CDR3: TGTGCCAGCAGCCCCGGGCCTTACCATCAGCCCCAGCATTTT.

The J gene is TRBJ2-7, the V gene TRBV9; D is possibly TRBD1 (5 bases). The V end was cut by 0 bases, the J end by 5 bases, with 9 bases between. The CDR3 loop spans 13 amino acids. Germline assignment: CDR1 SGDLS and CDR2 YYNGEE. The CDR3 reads CASSVALDNEQYF. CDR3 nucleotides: TGTGCCAGCAGCGTAGCGTTGGACAACGAGCAGTACTTC.

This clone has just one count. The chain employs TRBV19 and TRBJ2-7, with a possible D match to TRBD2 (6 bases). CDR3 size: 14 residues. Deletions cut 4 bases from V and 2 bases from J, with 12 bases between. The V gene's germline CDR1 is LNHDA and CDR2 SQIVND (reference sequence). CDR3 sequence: CASSRDWHTYEQYF. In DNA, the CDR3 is TGTGCCAGTAGTAGGGACTGGCATACCTACGAGCAGTACTTC.

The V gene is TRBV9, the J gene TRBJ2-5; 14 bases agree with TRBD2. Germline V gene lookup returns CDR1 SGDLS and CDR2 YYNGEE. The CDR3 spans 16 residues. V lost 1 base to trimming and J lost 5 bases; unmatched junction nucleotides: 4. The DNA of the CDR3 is TGTGCCAGCAGCGTATCGACTAGCGGGAGGGGGGAGACCCAGTACTTC. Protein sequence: CASSVSTSGRGETQYF.

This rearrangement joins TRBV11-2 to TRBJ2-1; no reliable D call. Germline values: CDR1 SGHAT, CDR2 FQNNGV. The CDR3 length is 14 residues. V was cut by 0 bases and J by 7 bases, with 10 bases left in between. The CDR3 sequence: CASSLDPFRNEQFF. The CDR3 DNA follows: TGTGCCAGCAGCTTAGATCCCTTTCGGAATGAGCAGTTCTTC.

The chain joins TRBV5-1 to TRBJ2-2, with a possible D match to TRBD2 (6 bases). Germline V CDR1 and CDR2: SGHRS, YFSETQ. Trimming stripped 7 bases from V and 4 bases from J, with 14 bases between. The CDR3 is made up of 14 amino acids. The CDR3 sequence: CASGGDFFTGELFF. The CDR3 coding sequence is TGCGCCAGCGGAGGGGACTTTTTCACCGGGGAGCTGTTTTTT.

In nucleotides, the CDR3 is TGTGCCAGCTCGCAGACCACCCTGTCCAGGGATGGCTACACCTTC. This gives the protein CASSQTTLSRDGYTF. The V call is TRBV18, the J call TRBJ1-2; possible D gene TRBD1, 5 bases. Per germline, CDR1 KGHSH and CDR2 LQKENI. The CDR3 covers 15 residues. V shed 6 bases and J shed 6 bases, with 20 bases lying between them.

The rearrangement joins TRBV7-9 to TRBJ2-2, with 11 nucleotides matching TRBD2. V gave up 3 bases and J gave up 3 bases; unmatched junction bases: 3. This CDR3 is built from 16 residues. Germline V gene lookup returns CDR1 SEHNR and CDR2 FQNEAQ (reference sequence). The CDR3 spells CASSFVLAGDTGELFF. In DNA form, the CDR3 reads TGTGCCAGCAGCTTTGTACTAGCGGGAGACACCGGGGAGCTGTTTTTT. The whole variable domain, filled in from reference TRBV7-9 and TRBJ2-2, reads DTGVSQNPRHKITKRGQNVTFRCDPISEHNRLYWYRQTLGQGPEFLTYFQNEAQLEKSRLLSDRFSAERPKGSFSTLEIQRTEQGDSAMYLCASSFVLAGDTGELFFGEGSRLTVL.

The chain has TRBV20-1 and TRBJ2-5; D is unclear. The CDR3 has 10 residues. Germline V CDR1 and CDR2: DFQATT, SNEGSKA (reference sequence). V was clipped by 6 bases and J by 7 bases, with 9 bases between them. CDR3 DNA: TGCAGTGCAGTCCTGGGGACCCAGTACTTC. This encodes CSAVLGTQYF.

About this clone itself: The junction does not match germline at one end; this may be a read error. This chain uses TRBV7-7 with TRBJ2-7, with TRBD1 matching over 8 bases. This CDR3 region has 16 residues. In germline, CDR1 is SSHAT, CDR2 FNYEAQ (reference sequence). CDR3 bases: TGTGCTAGCAGCCCAGGGGGCGGCAGCAACCCTTACGAGCAGTACTTC. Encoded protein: CASSPGGGSNPYEQYF.

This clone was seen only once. The CDR3 reads CASSHLALGPSGANVLTF. The CDR3 nucleotides read TGCGCCAGCAGCCATTTAGCGTTAGGCCCTTCTGGGGCCAACGTCCTGACTTTC. This chain uses TRBV4-1 with TRBJ2-6; D is possibly TRBD2 (5 bases). CDR3 size: 18 residues. Trimming stripped 3 bases from V and 1 base from J, with 16 bases between. CDR1 is MGHRA, CDR2 YSYEKL, per germline.

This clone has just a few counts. The CDR3 DNA follows: TGTGCCAGCACGGCTAGCGGGAGCACAGATACGCAGTATTTT. It specifies CASTASGSTDTQYF. The J gene is TRBJ2-3, the V gene TRBV27; 8 nucleotides line up with TRBD2. The CDR3 totals 14 residues. The V segment lost 7 bases and the J segment 0 bases; nucleotides outside the gene matches: 3. The germline V gene has CDR1 MNHEY and CDR2 SMNVEV (reference sequence).

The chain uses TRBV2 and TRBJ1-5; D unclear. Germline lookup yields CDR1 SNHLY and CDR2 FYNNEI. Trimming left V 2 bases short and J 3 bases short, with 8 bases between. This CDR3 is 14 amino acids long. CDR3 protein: CASSEQSSNQPQHF. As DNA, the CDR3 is TGTGCCAGCAGTGAACAATCGTCCAATCAGCCCCAGCATTTT. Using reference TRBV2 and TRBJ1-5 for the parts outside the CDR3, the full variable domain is EPEVTQTPSHQVTQMGQEVILRCVPISNHLYFYWYRQILGQKVEFLVSFYNNEISEKSEIFDDQFSVERPDGSNFTLKIRSTKLEDSAMYFCASSEQSSNQPQHFGDGTRLSIL.